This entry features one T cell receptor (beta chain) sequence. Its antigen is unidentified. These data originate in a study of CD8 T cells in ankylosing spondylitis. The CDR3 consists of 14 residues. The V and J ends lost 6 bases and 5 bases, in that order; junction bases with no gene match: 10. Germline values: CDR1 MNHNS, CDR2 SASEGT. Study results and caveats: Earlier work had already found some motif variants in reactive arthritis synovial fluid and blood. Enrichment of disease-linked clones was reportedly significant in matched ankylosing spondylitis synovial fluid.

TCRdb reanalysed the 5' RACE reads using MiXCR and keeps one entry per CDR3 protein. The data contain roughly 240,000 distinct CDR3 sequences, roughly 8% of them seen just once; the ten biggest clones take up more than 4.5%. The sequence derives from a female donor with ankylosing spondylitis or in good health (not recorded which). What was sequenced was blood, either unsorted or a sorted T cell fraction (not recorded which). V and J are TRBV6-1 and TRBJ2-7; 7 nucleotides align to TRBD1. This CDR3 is CASSPRQGFHEQYF. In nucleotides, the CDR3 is TGTGCCAGCAGCCCCCGACAGGGTTTCCACGAGCAGTACTTC.